The rows below give T cell receptor beta chains drawn from one sample of a study of shared T cell receptors in the human thymus. Generated by immunoSEQ multiplex PCR, the TCRdb table keeps only in-frame clones and is missing some. The profile shows about 660,000 clones, roughly 88% of them singletons. The same sample was also studied in work on human thymus T cells.

The sequencing input was thymocytes. The origin of the receptors is a boy younger than two with a congenital heart defect. The CDR3 runs from the conserved cysteine through the conserved F or W. The D gene is left open where the match is weak. Size tells how often a clone was seen (once, few, many) or the class of an expanded clone, and some rows leave it out.

d_call	clone_size	j_call	v_call	cdr3_nt	cdr3_aa
TRBD2	NA	TRBJ2-7	TRBV4-3	TGCGCCAGCAGCCACTCACTAGCGGGAGCTGGGTTGGTTTACGAGCAGTACTTC	CASSHSLAGAGLVYEQYF
TRBD2	NA	TRBJ2-5	TRBV4-3	TGCGCCAGCAGCCAAGAGCCCTACGGACTAGAAGAGACCCAGTACTTC	CASSQEPYGLEETQYF
NA	NA	TRBJ1-1	TRBV4-1	TGCGCCAGCAGCCAAGTAGGAAACCGGGACACTGAAGCTTTCTTT	CASSQVGNRDTEAFF
NA	once	TRBJ2-1	TRBV4-1	TGCGCCAGCAGCCAAGGCGACAACCCGAGCTCCTACAATGAGCAGTTCTTC	CASSQGDNPSSYNEQFF
NA	NA	TRBJ2-2	TRBV5-6	TGTGCCAGCAGCGACTCCGGCCGGGAGCTGTTTTTT	CASSDSGRELFF
TRBD1	NA	TRBJ1-5	TRBV28	TGTGCCAGCAGTTTAAAGGACAGGGGATGGCAGCCCCAGCATTTT	CASSLKDRGWQPQHF
NA	NA	TRBJ2-7	TRBV7-2	TGTGCCAGCAGCTTAGGGGCAGGCGACTCCTACGAGCAGTACTTC	CASSLGAGDSYEQYF
NA	NA	TRBJ2-5	TRBV7-9	TGTGCCAGCAGCGTCTCGGACTACCAAGAGACCCAGTACTTC	CASSVSDYQETQYF
NA	NA	TRBJ2-7	TRBV20-1	NA	CSTSGAYEQYF
NA	NA	TRBJ2-3	TRBV11-3	TGTGCCAGCAGCTTGGAGGGTGGCACAGATACGCAGTATTTT	CASSLEGGTDTQYF
TRBD2	NA	TRBJ2-1	TRBV19	TGTGCCAGTAGTATCGGGGTAGCGGGGAAAGGCAATGAGCAGTTCTTC	CASSIGVAGKGNEQFF
NA	NA	TRBJ2-1	TRBV19	TGTGCCAGTAGTATTGTGGCTAGAGGGCTTTATGAGCAGTTCTTC	CASSIVARGLYEQFF
NA	NA	TRBJ1-1	TRBV28	TGTGCCAGCAGTCCCATAATCCCTCCCTCGGGGGGGACTGAAGCTTTCTTT	CASSPIIPPSGGTEAFF
NA	NA	TRBJ2-4	TRBV6-1	TGTGCCAGCAGTGTGCGGACACTAGCCAAAAACATTCAGTACTTC	CASSVRTLAKNIQYF
NA	NA	TRBJ2-1	TRBV28	TGTGCCAGCAGTGCGGGGACGGCCTCCTACAATGAGCAGTTCTTC	CASSAGTASYNEQFF
TRBD1	NA	TRBJ1-1	TRBV5-1	TGCGCCAGCAGCAGGGGACAGAGCACTGAAGCTTTCTTT	CASSRGQSTEAFF
NA	NA	TRBJ2-7	TRBV30	TGTGCCTGGATCCTCGAAGCGGGCCTCCCCCTGGGGCGGTACTTC	CAWILEAGLPLGRYF
NA	NA	TRBJ2-3	TRBV4-1	TGCGCCAGCAGCCAATCGGCAGGTCCAGATACGCAGTATTTT	CASSQSAGPDTQYF
TRBD2	NA	TRBJ2-3	TRBV7-6	TGTGCCAGCAGCTCCCGAGCGGGAGGGAAATTCACAGATACGCAGTATTTT	CASSSRAGGKFTDTQYF
NA	NA	TRBJ2-1	TRBV11-3	TGTGCCAGCAGCTCCTACCACAATGAGCAGTTCTTC	CASSSYHNEQFF
NA	NA	TRBJ2-2	TRBV15	TGTGCCACCAGCAGAGTTTCCTTAGCGAGCACCGGGGAGCTGTTTTTT	CATSRVSLASTGELFF
NA	NA	TRBJ2-7	TRBV6-5	TGTGCCAGCAGTTACTCCTTCAAGGGGGTCGACGAGCAGTACTTC	CASSYSFKGVDEQYF
NA	once	TRBJ2-7	TRBV5-1	TGCGCCAGCAGCTCCCCAACCTACGAGCAGTACTTC	CASSSPTYEQYF
NA	NA	TRBJ2-1	TRBV7-2	TGTGCCGGAGCTGGCGTTTCCTCCTACAATGAGCAGTTCTTC	CAGAGVSSYNEQFF
NA	NA	TRBJ2-7	TRBV28	TGTGCCAGCAGTTTCCCCGGGCAGGGACTCTACGAGCAGTACTTC	CASSFPGQGLYEQYF
NA	NA	TRBJ2-7	TRBV6-5	TGTGCCAGCAGTTACTCGAGAGGATACGAGCAGTACTTC	CASSYSRGYEQYF
TRBD1	NA	TRBJ1-3	TRBV5-4	TGTGCCAGCAGCTTGGCCGACAGGGGGTCCTCTGGAAACACCATATATTTT	CASSLADRGSSGNTIYF
TRBD1	NA	TRBJ1-2	TRBV28	TGTGCCAGCAGCCATAAGGATGACAGGGATCTAAACTATGGCTACACCTTC	CASSHKDDRDLNYGYTF
TRBD2	NA	TRBJ2-1	TRBV18	TGTGCCAGCTCTCTCACTAGCGGGGATAACAATGAGCAGTTCTTC	CASSLTSGDNNEQFF
NA	NA	TRBJ2-1	TRBV10-3	TGTGCCACCAGGGGAGGCTACAATGAGCAGTTCTTC	CATRGGYNEQFF
TRBD2	NA	TRBJ2-7	TRBV5-6	TGTGCCAGCAGCTTGCAACGGGAGGGGTCCTACGAGCAGTACTTC	CASSLQREGSYEQYF
TRBD2	once	TRBJ2-7	TRBV10-1	TGCGCCAGCTCGGGACTAGCGGGAGCCCACGAGCAGTACTTC	CASSGLAGAHEQYF
TRBD2	NA	TRBJ2-5	TRBV11-1	TGTGCCAGCAGCTCGGGACTAGCGGGAGTAAATCCCGGGTGGGAGACCCAGTACTTC	CASSSGLAGVNPGWETQYF
TRBD1	NA	TRBJ1-2	TRBV28	TGTGCCAGCAGTTTGGACAGGGTCAGGCGGGACTATGGCTACACCTTC	CASSLDRVRRDYGYTF
TRBD2	NA	TRBJ2-2	TRBV4-1	TGCGCCAGCAGCCAAAGGTCCCGACTAGCGGGAGACCCCGGGGAGCTGTTTTTT	CASSQRSRLAGDPGELFF
NA	NA	TRBJ2-7	TRBV7-8	TGTGCCAGCAGCTTAGTGGGGGGGCTGTACGAGCAGTACTTC	CASSLVGGLYEQYF
TRBD1	NA	TRBJ2-7	TRBV5-1	TGCGCCAGCAGCCATGACAGGGGGCGGTACGAGCAGTACTTC	CASSHDRGRYEQYF
NA	NA	TRBJ2-3	TRBV4-3	TGCGCCAGCAGCCAAGATCTCGCGCCATACACAGATACGCAGTATTTT	CASSQDLAPYTDTQYF
NA	few	TRBJ1-3	TRBV19	TGTGCCAGTAGGCACACTGGGGCCCCTGGAAACACCATATATTTT	CASRHTGAPGNTIYF
TRBD1	NA	TRBJ2-5	TRBV9	TGTGCCAGCACCCCCGGGACAGAGGCTCTTCTGGAGACCCAGTACTTC	CASTPGTEALLETQYF
TRBD2	NA	TRBJ2-1	TRBV5-6	TGTGCCAGCAGCCCCCGGACTAGCGGGAGGGGTGGGCAGTTCTTC	CASSPRTSGRGGQFF
NA	NA	TRBJ2-7	TRBV29-1	TGCAGCGTTGCCGGACAGTCCTACGAGCAGTACTTC	CSVAGQSYEQYF
TRBD1	NA	TRBJ2-7	TRBV5-1	TGCGCCAGCAGCCAAGACCGGACAGGGGGCTACGAGCAGTACTTC	CASSQDRTGGYEQYF
NA	NA	TRBJ1-1	TRBV7-6	TGTGCCAGCAGCCAAAAAGGGGCGGAGGGCACTGAAGCTTTCTTT	CASSQKGAEGTEAFF
TRBD2	few	TRBJ2-7	TRBV5-8	TGTGCCAGCAGTTCGGGACTAGCCGCCTACGAGCAGTACTTC	CASSSGLAAYEQYF
TRBD1	few	TRBJ1-4	TRBV19	TGTGCCAGTAGTGTGGACAGGGCTAATGAAAAACTGTTTTTT	CASSVDRANEKLFF
NA	NA	TRBJ1-3	TRBV14	TGTGCCAGCAGCCCCCATGTGGGGCCAAGCTCTGGAAACACCATATATTTT	CASSPHVGPSSGNTIYF
TRBD2	NA	TRBJ2-7	TRBV9	TGTGCCAGCAGCCCCGGAGGCGGGGGTTCCTACGAGCAGTACTTC	CASSPGGGGSYEQYF